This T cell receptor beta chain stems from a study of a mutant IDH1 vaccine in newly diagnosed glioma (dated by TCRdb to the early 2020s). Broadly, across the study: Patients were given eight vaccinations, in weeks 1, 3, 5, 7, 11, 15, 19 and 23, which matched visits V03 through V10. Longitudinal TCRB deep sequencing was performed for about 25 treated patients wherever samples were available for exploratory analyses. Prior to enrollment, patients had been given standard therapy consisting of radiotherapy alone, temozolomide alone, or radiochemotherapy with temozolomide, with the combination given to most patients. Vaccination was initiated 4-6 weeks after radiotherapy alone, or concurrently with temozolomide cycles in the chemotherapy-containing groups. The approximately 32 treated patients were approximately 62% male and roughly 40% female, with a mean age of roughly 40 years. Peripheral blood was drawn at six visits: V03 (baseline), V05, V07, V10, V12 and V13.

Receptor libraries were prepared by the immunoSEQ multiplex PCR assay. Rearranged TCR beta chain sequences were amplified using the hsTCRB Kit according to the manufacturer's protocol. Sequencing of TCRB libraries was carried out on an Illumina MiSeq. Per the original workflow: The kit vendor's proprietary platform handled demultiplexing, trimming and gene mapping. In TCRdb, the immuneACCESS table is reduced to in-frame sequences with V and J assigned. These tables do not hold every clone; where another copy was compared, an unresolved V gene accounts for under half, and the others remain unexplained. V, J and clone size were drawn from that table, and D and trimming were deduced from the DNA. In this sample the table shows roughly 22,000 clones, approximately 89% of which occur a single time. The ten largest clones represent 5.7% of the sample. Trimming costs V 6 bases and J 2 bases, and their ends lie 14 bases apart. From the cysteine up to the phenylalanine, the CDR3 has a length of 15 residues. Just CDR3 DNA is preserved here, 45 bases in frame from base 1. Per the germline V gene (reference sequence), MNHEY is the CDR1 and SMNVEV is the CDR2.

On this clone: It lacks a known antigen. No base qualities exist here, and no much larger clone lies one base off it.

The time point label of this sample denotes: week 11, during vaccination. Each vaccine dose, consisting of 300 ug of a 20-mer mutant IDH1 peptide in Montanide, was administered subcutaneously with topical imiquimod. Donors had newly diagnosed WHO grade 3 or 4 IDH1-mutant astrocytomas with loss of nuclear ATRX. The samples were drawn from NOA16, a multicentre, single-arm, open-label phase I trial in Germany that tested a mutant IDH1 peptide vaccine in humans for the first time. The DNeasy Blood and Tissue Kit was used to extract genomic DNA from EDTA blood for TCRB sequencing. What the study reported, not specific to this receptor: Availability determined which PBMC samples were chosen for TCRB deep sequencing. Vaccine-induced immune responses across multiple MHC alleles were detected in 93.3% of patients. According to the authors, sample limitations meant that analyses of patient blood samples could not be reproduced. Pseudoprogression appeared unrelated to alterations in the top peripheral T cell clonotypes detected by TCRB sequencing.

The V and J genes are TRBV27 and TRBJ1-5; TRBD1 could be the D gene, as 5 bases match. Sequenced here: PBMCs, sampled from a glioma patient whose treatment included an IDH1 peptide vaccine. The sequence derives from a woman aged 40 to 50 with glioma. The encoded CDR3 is CASSAGAVGNQPQHF. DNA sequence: TGTGCCAGCAGCGCCGGGGCGGTTGGCAATCAGCCCCAGCATTTT.